These T cell receptor beta chains were read from a single sample in a study of T cells in Graves' hyperthyroidism and ophthalmopathy. A single record per CDR3 protein comes from TCRdb applying MiXCR to the multiplex PCR reads. In the table there are around 340,000 distinct CDR3 sequences, 11% to 15% of which are singletons. Sequenced sample: blood. The receptors here all came from a woman between 25 and 40 years old with Graves' hyperthyroidism. Each CDR3 is given with its conserved first and last residue. D genes are given only for firm matches. Only part of the rows carry a size: once, few, many, or a class if the clone is expanded.

D gene	J gene	clone size	V gene	CDR3 protein	CDR3 DNA
.	TRBJ1-5	.	TRBV2	CASSAVGGISNQPQHF	TGTGCCAGCAGTGCCGTGGGGGGGATTAGCAATCAGCCCCAGCATTTT
TRBD1	TRBJ2-2	.	TRBV24-1	CATSDATGGGFTGELFF	TGTGCCACCAGTGATGCGACAGGGGGCGGATTCACCGGGGAGCTGTTTTTT
.	TRBJ2-2	.	TRBV9	CASSVGSNRATGELFF	TGTGCCAGCAGCGTAGGAAGCAATAGGGCGACCGGGGAGCTGTTTTTT
TRBD1	TRBJ2-5	.	TRBV2	CASIRDRGQETQYF	TGTGCCAGCATCCGGGACAGGGGACAAGAGACCCAGTACTTC
.	TRBJ1-4	few	TRBV19	CASTLRRGEKLFF	TGTGCCAGTACCCTTCGGCGGGGTGAAAAACTGTTTTTT
TRBD1	TRBJ2-7	.	TRBV19	CASSISGTVSPEQYF	TGTGCCAGTAGTATCTCCGGGACAGTTAGTCCCGAGCAGTACTTC
.	TRBJ2-5	.	TRBV6-1	CASSSKLLETQYF	TGTGCCAGCAGTTCCAAGCTTTTGGAGACCCAGTACTTC
.	TRBJ2-1	few	TRBV9	CASSPGGDSYNEQFF	TGTGCCAGCAGCCCGGGGGGCGATTCCTACAATGAGCAGTTCTTC
TRBD2	TRBJ2-1	.	TRBV20-1	CSARDFETSSDEQFF	TGCAGTGCTAGAGATTTCGAGACTAGCAGCGATGAGCAGTTCTTC
.	TRBJ2-6	few	TRBV20-1	CSASGNSGANVLTF	TGCAGTGCGTCCGGCAACTCTGGGGCCAACGTCCTGACTTTC
.	TRBJ2-2	few	TRBV11-3	CASSLEERYSKGNTGELFF	TGTGCCAGCAGCTTAGAGGAGAGGTACTCCAAGGGAAACACCGGGGAGCTGTTTTTT
.	TRBJ2-2	.	TRBV6-1	CASRGTYNTGEPFF	TGTGCCAGCAGGGGGACATATAACACCGGGGAGCCGTTTTTT
.	TRBJ2-7	few	TRBV18	CASSPDPGQRGYEQYF	TGTGCCAGCTCACCAGACCCCGGTCAACGAGGGTACGAGCAGTACTTC
.	TRBJ2-3	.	TRBV4-2	CASSQVGKDTDTQYF	TGTGCCAGCAGCCAAGTTGGAAAGGACACAGATACGCAGTATTTT
TRBD2	TRBJ2-3	many	TRBV11-2	CASSGGTSGSRADTQYF	TGTGCCAGCAGCGGAGGGACTAGCGGGAGTAGGGCAGATACGCAGTATTTT
.	TRBJ2-7	few	TRBV20-1	CSARMDVTYEQYF	TGCAGTGCTAGAATGGATGTAACCTACGAGCAGTACTTC
TRBD2	TRBJ2-5	.	TRBV7-9	CASSRGLADKETQYF	TGTGCCAGCAGCCGGGGACTAGCGGACAAAGAGACCCAGTACTTC
.	TRBJ1-5	.	TRBV5-6	CASSLDQVGQSNQPQHF	TGTGCCAGCAGCTTGGACCAAGTCGGTCAGAGCAATCAGCCCCAGCATTTT
.	TRBJ2-1	few	TRBV20-1	CSAPLSRGVSYNEQFF	TGCAGTGCTCCCCTCTCGAGGGGAGTTTCCTACAATGAGCAGTTCTTC
.	TRBJ2-7	many	TRBV28	CASNAGFYEQYF	TGTGCCAGCAACGCGGGCTTCTACGAGCAGTACTTC
TRBD2	TRBJ2-7	many	TRBV20-1	CSVLAGAVEQYF	TGCAGTGTATTGGCGGGAGCTGTCGAGCAGTACTTC
.	TRBJ1-6	.	TRBV3-1	CASGSWGQNSPLHF	TGTGCCAGCGGCTCTTGGGGACAAAATTCACCCCTCCACTTT
.	TRBJ2-7	many	TRBV7-9	CASSLEAGGRSLHEQYF	TGTGCCAGCAGCTTAGAGGCTGGGGGTCGCTCCCTACACGAGCAGTACTTC